This paragraph reports one T cell receptor (beta chain). Healthy Caucasians from Russia aged roughly 6 to 90 served as donors. This specimen comes from a study of blood T cells in healthy people across ages. The CDR3 loop spans 11 amino acids. Per the germline V gene, CDR1 is SGHTA and CDR2 is FQGNSA. V was shortened by 7 bases and J by 6 bases, with 7 bases between the two germline ends. Together with a sample-barcoded 5' primer, a J-beta primer mix was included in a second PCR lasting 7 to 11 cycles. TCRdb fed the 5' RACE reads into MiXCR, producing one record per CDR3 protein. The repertoire holds about 1,600,000 distinct CDR3 sequences, with approximately 42% as singletons.

The sequence came from a woman aged 18-29 years in good health. The specimen sequenced was blood. The V gene is TRBV7-2, the J gene TRBJ2-1, with D unclear. Here the CDR3 reads CASTSSNEQFF. CDR3 nucleotide sequence: TGTGCCAGCACCTCCAGCAATGAGCAGTTCTTC.